The T cell receptor (beta chain) described here comes from a study of cytomegalovirus exposure and HLA in healthy donors. Study-wide background: An early data release held approximately 80 million unique TCRs from HLA-typed donors.

The CDR3 contains 13 residues. CDR1 is PRHDT and CDR2 is FYEKMQ in the germline V gene (reference sequence). Trimming left V 1 base short and J 2 bases short, with 6 bases between. Both 60 Vbeta primers and 13 Jbeta primers went into the PCR. Sequencing used immunoSEQ multiplex PCR; TCRdb keeps in-frame clones, though not all of them. The sample table includes about 88,000 clones. This rearrangement joins TRBV13 to TRBJ2-7, with D unclear. The sequencing input was PBMCs. This TCR came from a girl aged 10-17 years in good health and CMV-seropositive. CDR3 in DNA: TGTGCCAGCAGCTTAGTCCGCGCCTACGAGCAGTACTTC. Amino acids: CASSLVRAYEQYF.